This T cell receptor beta chain is drawn from a study of blood T cell repertoires in COVID-19 (dated by TCRdb to 2018 to 2021). For the study in its entirety: The collaborator samples originated in the United States, Italy and Spain and spanned the acute and convalescent phases of COVID-19. The material from the prospective study consisted of cDNA or gDNA derived from T cells, B-cell-depleted T cells, or PBMCs. Subjects who had been exposed to COVID-19, were actively infected with it, or had recovered from it provided the deeply sampled blood TCRbeta repertoires that made up the dataset. The repertoires were released in a freely available public database meant as a resource for research on the immune response to SARS-CoV-2. The samples were drawn from the first 160 participants of the ongoing ImmuneRACE study and from about 1,200 subjects provided by 6 global collaborators. Nearly every sample came with metadata listing a de-identified subject ID, COVID-19 status, age in years and sex. Where available, HLA class I and class II types were taken from metadata supplied by the sample provider and were not determined by assay-based typing. Study-wide findings and limitations: Clinical and demographic metadata were provided uncurated, with the amount varying by source and participant.

The collaborating institutions used their own protocols to collect whole blood in K2EDTA tubes. For TCRbeta analysis, collaborator samples were shipped as frozen whole blood, as isolated PBMCs, or as DNA extracted from either sample type. A remark on this clone: What antigen it recognizes has not been identified. The input lacks base qualities; no much larger clone sits a single base away.

As encoded in the germline V gene, CDR1 is SGDLS while CDR2 is YYNGEE. There are 15 amino acids in the CDR3, from cysteine to phenylalanine inclusive. Only CDR3 DNA remains: 45 bases, in frame from the first base. Clipping removes 3 bases from V and 6 bases from J, with 7 as the unmatched junction base count. TCRbeta CDR3 regions were amplified from genomic DNA using the immunoSEQ Assay, a bias-controlled multiplex PCR. The source study handled its data this way. Within the assay, amplification of reference gene primers was used to estimate how many nucleated cells each sample contained. To quantify the absolute abundance of each unique TCRbeta CDR3 rearrangement, sequence reads were collapsed and filtered. For each sample, productive Simpson clonality was calculated as the square root of Simpson's diversity index over productive rearrangements. The clones in this table, taken by TCRdb from immuneACCESS, are in-frame only. Not every clone is retained; where verified, under half of the shortfall comes from an unresolved V gene, and the cause of the rest is unknown. V, J and clone size were drawn from that table, and D and trimming were deduced from the DNA. In all, the sample holds around 200,000 clones, and about 86% of those were seen once. The top ten clones comprise roughly 20% of the sample.

Sequenced material: peripheral blood. This chain is built from TRBV9 and TRBJ2-2; 8 central bases correspond to TRBD1. The receptor's source is a man between 65 and 85 years old with active or convalescent COVID-19. The DNA sequence is TGTGCCAGCAGCGGTTCCGGGACAGGATCCGGGGAGCTGTTTTTT. This sequence encodes CASSGSGTGSGELFF.